Each of the 14 T cell receptor beta chains below was sequenced from the same sample in a study of shared clonotypes between healthy human individuals. The assay was immunoSEQ multiplex PCR, and TCRdb's table has in-frame clones only and misses some. Of 1.6 million or so clones in the sample, roughly 96% are singletons; the top ten hold roughly 1.2%. The material sequenced was naive CD4+ T cells sorted from blood. Described subset: CD45RA+ positively selected. The receptors here all came from a man aged 25 to 40 in good health.

V usage is TRBV5-1 and J usage is TRBJ2-7; 12 bases line up with TRBD1. Germline values: CDR1 SGHRS, CDR2 YFSETQ. The CDR3 has 16 amino acids. V was clipped by 2 bases and J by 3 bases; unmatched bases: 6. CDR3 residues: CASSLGTGGTFYEQYF. As DNA, the CDR3 is TGCGCCAGCAGCTTAGGGACAGGGGGCACCTTCTACGAGCAGTACTTC.

The J gene is TRBJ2-7, the V gene TRBV20-1; D unresolved. Per germline, CDR1 DFQATT and CDR2 SNEGSKA (reference sequence). Trimming left V 4 bases short and J 2 bases short, with 6 bases between. The CDR3 runs to 11 residues. The CDR3 is CSATVTYEQYF. CDR3 sequence (DNA): TGCAGTGCTACAGTAACCTACGAGCAGTACTTC.

A remark on this clone: The sample holds other DNA sequences that translate to the same CDR3. The chain joins TRBV5-1 to TRBJ2-7; the D gene is possibly TRBD1 (5 bases). Germline CDR1 and CDR2: SGHRS and YFSETQ. The CDR3 is 13 residues long. V lost 0 bases and J lost 3, with 7 bases in between. The CDR3 spells CASSLVQGYEQYF. The CDR3 DNA is TGCGCCAGCAGCTTGGTTCAGGGCTACGAGCAGTACTTC.

The chain employs TRBV2 and TRBJ1-1; tentative D call: TRBD1 (5 bases). V lost 1 base and J 6 bases, leaving 12 bases between the germline ends. The CDR3 has 14 amino acids. Germline CDR1 and CDR2: SNHLY and FYNNEI. The CDR3 DNA reads TGTGCCAGCAGTGAAGAAGCCAGGGCTCCTGAAGCTTTCTTT. Translating it yields CASSEEARAPEAFF.

The rearrangement joins TRBV28 to TRBJ2-5; TRBD1 might be the D (5 bases). This CDR3 spans 15 amino acids. Germline CDR1 reads MDHEN; CDR2 reads SYDVKM. Between the trimmed V and J ends, which lost 6 bases and 2 bases, there was a span of 16 bases. This CDR3 reads CASRRQLLRQETQYF. The CDR3 coding sequence is TGTGCCAGCAGGAGACAGTTGTTGAGGCAAGAGACCCAGTACTTC.

V usage is TRBV7-2 and J usage is TRBJ1-3, with a weak D call TRBD1 (5 bases). The CDR3 contains 17 residues. Germline loops: CDR1 SGHTA, CDR2 FQGNSA. V lost 5 bases to trimming and J lost 0 bases, with 17 bases between them. The CDR3, as DNA: TGTGCCAGCAGCAAAGACCGAGGGACGGCCTCTGGAAACACCATATATTTT. Protein sequence: CASSKDRGTASGNTIYF.

This chain uses TRBV11-3 with TRBJ2-1; 11 nucleotides match TRBD2. CDR1 and CDR2 from the germline V gene are SGHNT and YENEEA. The V and J ends lost 2 bases and 3 bases, in that order; junction bases with no gene match: 3. The CDR3 runs to 16 residues. The CDR3 spells CASSLMLAGGYNEQFF. CDR3 nucleotide sequence: TGTGCCAGCAGCTTAATGCTAGCGGGAGGCTACAATGAGCAGTTCTTC.

This clone was seen once. This sequence joins TRBV6-5 and TRBJ1-1; possible D gene TRBD1, 6 bases. Looked up from germline, CDR1 is MNHEY and CDR2 is SVGAGI. This CDR3 has 15 residues. The V and J ends lost 5 bases and 4 bases respectively, with 17 bases between them. The chain's CDR3 is CASSPLQGVLTEAFF. CDR3 bases: TGTGCCAGCAGTCCCTTACAGGGCGTGCTCACTGAAGCTTTCTTT.

The CDR3 nucleotides read TGTGCCAGCAGTTTAGCTGCGGGAGGGCAATACAATGAGCAGTTCTTC. It encodes CASSLAAGGQYNEQFF. The chain is built from TRBV28 and TRBJ2-1; 9 bases agree with TRBD2. Unmatched junction bases numbered 6, after V lost 2 bases and J lost 4 bases. The CDR3 runs to 16 residues. Germline V gene lookup returns CDR1 MDHEN and CDR2 SYDVKM.

The chain carries TRBV7-2 and TRBJ1-2; D not certain. The germline V gene encodes CDR1 SGHTA and CDR2 FQGNSA. The CDR3 covers 14 residues. Trimming cost V 5 bases and J 8 bases, with 18 bases left between them. This CDR3 reads CASSVSVTLHGYTF. The DNA for the CDR3 is TGTGCCAGCAGCGTTAGTGTTACCCTTCACGGCTACACCTTC.

The rearrangement joins TRBV25-1 to TRBJ1-3; D is perhaps TRBD1 (6 bases). Germline values: CDR1 MGHDK, CDR2 SYGVNS. The V end lost 7 bases, the J end lost 0 bases, and 13 bases lay between the germline ends. This CDR3 region has 15 residues. The CDR3 here is CASTQGQNSGNTIYF. As DNA, the CDR3 is TGTGCCAGCACCCAAGGACAGAACTCTGGAAACACCATATATTTT. Full variable domain (remainder filled in from reference TRBV25-1 and TRBJ1-3): EADIYQTPRYLVIGTGKKITLECSQTMGHDKMYWYQQDPGMELHLIHYSYGVNSTEKGDLSSESTVSRIRTEHFPLTLESARPSHTSQYLCASTQGQNSGNTIYFGEGSWLTVV.

The chain joins TRBV29-1 to TRBJ1-4, with D possibly being TRBD1 (5 bases). The germline CDR1 and CDR2 sequences are SQVTM and ANQGSEA. The CDR3 consists of 15 residues. Trimming cost V 4 bases and J 4 bases, with 16 bases left between them. The CDR3 loop reads CSVGAGTLRNEKLFF. The CDR3, as DNA: TGCAGCGTTGGGGCCGGGACCCTACGTAATGAAAAACTGTTTTTT.

This clone was counted a single time. The J gene is TRBJ2-7, the V gene TRBV14, with D uncertain. Trimming removed 1 base at V and 7 bases at J, with 11 bases between. CDR3 length equals 13 residues. The germline CDR1 and CDR2 sequences are SGHDN and FVKESK. The CDR3 DNA reads TGTGCCAGCAGCCAAGTGCAGGCTGGGGAGCAGTACTTC. Protein: CASSQVQAGEQYF.

This rearrangement joins TRBV7-2 to TRBJ2-7; the match to TRBD1 covers 8 bases. The CDR3 sequence is 16 residues long. With 0 bases clipped from V and 4 bases from J, the junction kept 8 bases outside the gene matches. Per germline, CDR1 SGHTA and CDR2 FQGNSA. In nucleotides, the CDR3 is TGTGCCAGCAGCTTAGCTCAAGCAGGGGGCGGGTACGAGCAGTACTTC. It codes for CASSLAQAGGGYEQYF.